This T cell receptor beta chain stems from a study of shared clonotypes between healthy human individuals. Study-wide findings and caveats: Four donors showed sharing of 4.5% to 5% of naive CD4 clonotypes.

This CDR3 has 14 residues. Germline CDR1 and CDR2: SGHNT and YENEEA. Trimming cost V 2 bases and J 5 bases, with 10 bases left between them. TCRdb's table, derived via immunoSEQ multiplex PCR, lists solely in-frame clones and lacks some. The table has about a million clones, roughly 80% seen once; the top ten hold roughly 0.82%. Of note for this clone: What it binds is not known.

The receptor's source is a man aged 18 to 30 in good health. Some clones in this sample may be carry-over from other donors' samples. Sequencing was carried out using memory CD4+ T cells from PBMCs. Indicated subset: CD45RA-negative fraction. The rearrangement links TRBV11-3 to TRBJ2-1; the D call may be TRBD1 or TRBD2 (5 bases each). CDR3 bases: TGTGCCAGCAGCTTACCCGGGGCTAACAATGAGCAGTTCTTC. Translated: CASSLPGANNEQFF.